The 32 T cell receptor beta chains below all came from one sample that was sequenced in a study of T cells in women clearing cervical HPV infection. Produced via immunoSEQ multiplex PCR; TCRdb's table is partial and in-frame only. Its table lists more than 25,000 clones. What was sequenced was blood buffy coat. Source of these receptors: a woman between 18 and 70 years old with a cervical HPV16 infection that either progressed to CIN3+ or cleared (not recorded which).

The CDR3 loop is CASSHTNYGQYF. The part of the CDR3 DNA that was read is TGTGCCAGCAGCCATACTAACTATGGT. The V and J genes are TRBV7-9 and TRBJ2-4; D gene uncertain. The read halts 3 residues ahead of the CDR3 end, with the missing end drawn from the germline J gene. The CDR3 has 12 residues. Germline loops: CDR1 SEHNR, CDR2 FQNEAQ (reference sequence).

A note on this clone: From the germline J gene comes the end of the CDR3, since the read stops 3 residues before it. The rearrangement links TRBV19 to TRBJ1-3, with 8 positions matching TRBD1. The germline CDR1 and CDR2 sequences are LNHDA and SQIVND (reference sequence). The CDR3 totals 16 residues. The ends lost 5 bases at V and 2 bases at J; junction bases unmatched: 8. The CDR3 here is CASSDARGPTGNTIYF. Partial CDR3 DNA: TGTGCCAGTAGTGACGCCAGGGGGCCAACTGGAAACACC.

About this clone: The observed sequence ends 3 residues before the CDR3 terminus, with the missing tail filled in from the germline J gene. The gene calls are TRBV19 and TRBJ2-1; TRBD2 matches 8 bases. The trim removed 4 bases at V and 4 bases at J, leaving 3 bases unmatched. CDR1 and CDR2 (germline): LNHDA, SQIVND (reference sequence). The CDR3 runs 14 residues. Here the CDR3 reads CASSRGLVYNEQFF. The CDR3 bases that were read are TGTGCCAGTAGTAGGGGACTAGTTTACAATGAG.

To note about this clone: The CDR3 end falls 3 residues outside the read, so it is completed with the germline J gene. The J gene is TRBJ2-1, the V gene TRBV20-1; TRBD2 matches 10 bases. V trimming: 5 bases; J trimming: 1 base; junction bases outside the gene matches: 5. The CDR3 length is 15 residues. Germline V gene sequence: CDR1 DFQATT, CDR2 SNEGSKA (reference sequence). The chain's CDR3 is CSAEPSGRSYNEQFF. Partial CDR3 DNA: TGCAGTGCTGAGCCTAGCGGGAGATCCTACAATGAG.

The covered CDR3 bases are TGCGCCAGCAGCCAGGAGACAGGGTTTAGAACCTATGGC. Protein sequence: CASSQETGFRTYG. Given in full, the CDR3 is CASSQETGFRTYGYTF. The J gene is TRBJ1-2, the V gene TRBV4-1; 7 bases align to TRBD1. The missing CDR3 end, 3 residues past where the read stops, is filled in from the germline J gene. The CDR3 length is 16 residues. Germline-derived CDR1 and CDR2 are MGHRA and YSYEKL. V was clipped by 3 bases and J by 4 bases; unmatched bases: 11.

Comment on this clone: Read data end 3 residues before the CDR3 end; the end is taken from the germline J gene. The J gene is TRBJ1-1, the V gene TRBV30; the D gene is possibly TRBD1 (5 bases). Germline-derived CDR1 and CDR2 are GTSNPN and SVGIG (reference sequence). Trimming removed 1 base at V and 1 base at J, with 10 bases between. The CDR3 extends over 14 amino acids. The sequenced CDR3 bases are TGTGCCTGGAGTGATCAGGGAACGAACACTGAA. Its protein product is CAWSDQGTNTE. The full CDR3 reads CAWSDQGTNTEAFF.

Remarks on this clone: Read coverage stops 3 residues before the CDR3 terminus; the germline J gene supplies the remainder. This chain links TRBV20-1 with TRBJ2-5, with D possibly TRBD2 on 6 matching bases. The germline V gene encodes CDR1 DFQATT and CDR2 SNEGSKA (reference sequence). V gave up 2 bases and J gave up 1 base, with 14 bases separating them. The CDR3 is 15 amino acids. Incomplete CDR3 DNA: TGCAGTGCTAGAACCAACCGGGACTTCCAAGAGACC. Protein product: CSARTNRDFQET. The entire CDR3 is CSARTNRDFQETQYF.

Comment on this clone: Sequencing ends 3 residues short of the CDR3 end; the germline J gene provides the rest. V gene TRBV30 combines with J gene TRBJ2-7, with D perhaps matching TRBD1 (5 bases). The CDR3 extends over 14 amino acids. V lost 1 base and J 0 bases, leaving 10 bases between the germline ends. Germline V gene lookup returns CDR1 GTSNPN and CDR2 SVGIG (reference sequence). The CDR3 sequence: CAWSDDSNSYEQYF. The sequenced part of the CDR3 DNA is TGTGCCTGGAGTGATGACAGCAACTCCTACGAG.

As concerns this clone: The read terminates 3 residues ahead of where the CDR3 ends, so the germline J gene completes it. The chain recombines TRBV14 with TRBJ2-7; D remains ambiguous. This CDR3 is built from 17 residues. From germline, CDR1 is SGHDN and CDR2 FVKESK. V was trimmed by 4 bases and J by 0 bases, leaving 19 bases between them. This CDR3 is CASSPLSAGSSSYEQYF. The CDR3 bases that were read are TGTGCCAGCAGCCCTCTATCTGCAGGTTCCAGCTCCTACGAG.

As for this clone: The read ends 3 residues shy of where the CDR3 ends; the end is completed using the germline J gene. The chain is built from TRBV14 and TRBJ2-3; the D gene is possibly TRBD1 (6 bases). Trimming left V 2 bases short and J 3 bases short, with 6 bases between. The CDR3 spans 13 residues. Germline V gives CDR1 SGHDN, CDR2 FVKESK. The covered CDR3 bases are TGTGCCAGCAGCCAACAGGGGACAGATACG. Amino acids: CASSQQGTDT. Given in full, the CDR3 is CASSQQGTDTQYF.

The CDR3 loop is CSASKTGNTEAFF. The covered CDR3 bases are TGCAGTGCTAGCAAGACAGGGAACACTGAA. This chain joins TRBV20-1 and TRBJ1-1; perhaps TRBD1 as D (6 bases). The read gets to within 3 residues of the CDR3 end, and the germline J gene fills in the rest. Trimming stripped 3 bases from V and 1 base from J, with 9 bases between. This CDR3 region has 13 residues. Germline-derived CDR1 and CDR2 are DFQATT and SNEGSKA (reference sequence).

About this clone: The read ends 3 residues shy of where the CDR3 ends; the end is completed using the germline J gene. This chain links TRBV19 with TRBJ1-6; D may be TRBD1 (6 bases). Looked up from germline, CDR1 is LNHDA and CDR2 is SQIVND (reference sequence). Trimming took off 0 bases at V and 7 bases at J, with 13 bases between the two ends. CDR3 length equals 16 residues. Incomplete CDR3 DNA: TGTGCCAGTAGTATAGACGGGACATCAAGGAATTCACCC. This translates into CASSIDGTSRNSP. In full, the CDR3 reads CASSIDGTSRNSPLHF.

CDR3 sequence reads: CASSPSLGGGSYEQYF. The sequenced CDR3 bases are TGCGCCAGCAGCCCATCTTTAGGCGGTGGATCCTACGAG. This chain joins TRBV5-1 and TRBJ2-7, with no clear D. The missing CDR3 end, 3 residues past where the read stops, is filled in from the germline J gene. V gave up 4 bases and J gave up 1 base, with 18 bases separating them. The germline V gene has CDR1 SGHRS and CDR2 YFSETQ. This CDR3 region has 16 residues.

To note about this clone: The CDR3 end falls 3 residues outside the read, so it is completed with the germline J gene. The chain uses TRBV2 and TRBJ2-2; the D gene is possibly TRBD2 (6 bases). This CDR3 has 16 amino acids. The V gene's germline CDR1 is SNHLY and CDR2 FYNNEI. Between the trimmed V and J ends, which lost 2 bases and 4 bases, there was a span of 14 bases. The sequenced part of the CDR3 DNA is TGTGCCAGCAGTGAATCCGCGTCTAGCGTCACCGGGGAG. This gives the protein CASSESASSVTGE. The full CDR3 protein is CASSESASSVTGELFF.

A remark on this clone: From the germline J gene comes the end of the CDR3, since the read stops 3 residues before it. This sequence joins TRBV11-3 and TRBJ2-5; 9 bases match TRBD2. The germline CDR1 and CDR2 sequences are SGHNT and YENEEA. Losses at the gene ends were 1 base for V and 5 bases for J; bases not matched to a gene: 5. The CDR3 loop spans 15 amino acids. The DNA read from the CDR3 is TGTGCCAGCAGCTTAGGGCTAGCGGGACAGGAGACC. Its translation is CASSLGLAGQET. The whole CDR3 protein is CASSLGLAGQETQYF.

Regarding this clone: The read finishes 3 residues shy of the CDR3 end, and the germline J gene is used to complete it. The rearrangement links TRBV30 to TRBJ1-5; D possibly corresponds to TRBD1 (5 bases). Looked up from germline, CDR1 is GTSNPN and CDR2 is SVGIG (reference sequence). This CDR3 is built from 16 residues. V dropped 0 bases and J dropped 3 bases, with 15 bases sitting between them. The sequenced CDR3 bases are TGTGCCTGGAGTGTTCGGGGGTGGGGGTACAATCAGCCC. Amino acids: CAWSVRGWGYNQP. From start to end, the CDR3 is CAWSVRGWGYNQPQHF.

To note about this clone: Coverage ceases 3 residues before the CDR3 finishes, and the germline J gene fills in the end. V gene TRBV20-1 combines with J gene TRBJ2-1; no clear D gene. V dropped 5 bases and J dropped 2 bases, with 16 bases sitting between them. The CDR3 is 15 amino acids. CDR1 is DFQATT and CDR2 is SNEGSKA in the germline V gene (reference sequence). The part of the CDR3 DNA that was read is TGCAGTGCTTGTGTTCCGCCTATTGCCTACAATGAG. Encoded protein: CSACVPPIAYNE. The complete CDR3 protein is CSACVPPIAYNEQFF.

Concerning this clone itself: Coverage ceases 3 residues before the CDR3 finishes, and the germline J gene fills in the end. This rearrangement joins TRBV7-9 to TRBJ1-2; D remains ambiguous. This CDR3 comprises 15 residues. Germline CDR1 SEHNR, CDR2 FQNEAQ (reference sequence). Trimming stripped 5 bases from V and 0 bases from J, with 13 bases between. This CDR3 is CASSVYSLPNYGYTF. The DNA read from the CDR3 is TGTGCCAGCAGCGTATACAGTCTACCTAACTATGGC.

A note on this clone: The CDR3 is cut off 3 residues early in the read; its end comes from the germline J gene. The chain recombines TRBV10-3 with TRBJ2-5, with TRBD1 as a possible D gene (6 bases). Germline V gene lookup returns CDR1 ENHRY and CDR2 SYGVKD. The V gene lost 2 bases and the J gene lost 3 bases, with 16 bases spanning the gap. The CDR3 has 16 amino acids. CDR3 loop: CAISETRGIHEETQYF. The sequenced part of the CDR3 DNA is TGTGCCATCAGTGAGACGAGGGGGATACATGAAGAGACC.

With regard to this clone: The read falls 3 residues short of the CDR3 end, and the missing part is taken from the germline J gene. The gene calls are TRBV5-1 and TRBJ2-3; TRBD2 matches 13 bases. Trimming took 7 bases from V and 3 from J; bases not matched to a gene: 5. CDR1 is SGHRS, CDR2 YFSETQ, per germline. The CDR3 runs to 15 residues. CDR3 amino acids: CASYLTSGRTDTQYF. The part of the CDR3 DNA that was read is TGCGCCAGCTACCTGACTAGCGGGAGGACAGATACG.

On this clone: The CDR3 is cut off 3 residues early in the read; its end comes from the germline J gene. The V and J genes are TRBV5-6 and TRBJ2-7; D is unclear. Trimming pared 1 base from V and 2 bases from J, leaving 7 bases between. The CDR3 is 13 residues long. From germline, CDR1 is SGHDT and CDR2 YYEEEE. The sequenced part of the CDR3 DNA is TGTGCCAGCAGCTTGATACAGACCTACGAG. It is translated as CASSLIQTYE. From start to end, the CDR3 is CASSLIQTYEQYF.

Comment on this clone: The CDR3 end lies 3 residues beyond the end of the read and is filled in from the germline J gene. This chain connects TRBV27 to TRBJ2-7; TRBD1 might be the D (6 bases). The V and J ends lost 2 bases and 5 bases respectively, with 10 bases between them. Per germline, CDR1 MNHEY and CDR2 SMNVEV (reference sequence). The CDR3 loop spans 13 amino acids. CDR3 DNA (partial): TGTGCCAGCAGTTTAAACAGGGTCCACGAG. Amino acids: CASSLNRVHE. The complete CDR3 reads CASSLNRVHEQYF.

Notes on this clone: The sequence runs out 3 residues before the end of the CDR3; the remainder is reconstructed from the germline J gene. This sequence joins TRBV5-6 and TRBJ1-6; 7 bases fit TRBD1. V lost 2 bases and J lost 9; bases outside the gene matches: 8. The CDR3 extends over 15 amino acids. Germline CDR1 SGHDT, CDR2 YYEEEE. CDR3 amino acids: CASSLTGAPTSPLHF. The sequenced CDR3 bases are TGTGCCAGCAGCTTAACAGGGGCTCCAACTTCACCC.

Comment on this clone: Read data end 3 residues before the CDR3 end; the end is taken from the germline J gene. The genes are TRBV20-1 and TRBJ2-5; 12 nucleotides line up with TRBD2. This CDR3 spans 14 amino acids. Per the germline V gene, CDR1 is DFQATT and CDR2 is SNEGSKA (reference sequence). Trimming removed 5 bases from V and 5 bases from J; junction bases left unmatched: 6. The DNA read from the CDR3 is TGCAGTGCTGGTAGACTAGCGGGAGACGAGACC. Residues: CSAGRLAGDET. The complete CDR3 protein is CSAGRLAGDETQYF.

Turning to this clone: Read data end 3 residues before the CDR3 end; the end is taken from the germline J gene. V gene TRBV12-3 or TRBV12-4 combines with J gene TRBJ2-3, with TRBD2 matching 12 bases. The CDR3 contains 18 residues. Trimming removed 5 bases from V and 5 bases from J; junction bases left unmatched: 14. The CDR3 reads CASSPQGRASGRGDTQYF. The CDR3 bases that were read are TGTGCCAGCAGTCCACAAGGGAGGGCTAGCGGGAGGGGAGATACG.

Notes on this clone: The read comes to an end 3 residues before the CDR3 does, leaving the germline J gene to fill in the end. The chain joins TRBV5-6 to TRBJ1-1; possibly TRBD1 for D (5 bases). CDR1 SGHDT and CDR2 YYEEEE come from the germline V gene. Trimming removed 6 bases from V and 1 base from J, with 10 bases in between. This CDR3 region has 13 residues. CDR3 bases read: TGTGCCAGCACTACCACAGGGAACACTGAA. It yields the protein CASTTTGNTE. The whole CDR3 protein reads CASTTTGNTEAFF.

CDR3 DNA, as far as it was read: TGTGCCAGCAGCCCAGGGCCTGCCGGTACG. Its translation: CASSPGPAGT. The whole CDR3 reads CASSPGPAGTQYF. The chain joins TRBV7-3 to TRBJ2-3, with D possibly TRBD1 on 5 matching bases. The CDR3 extends 3 residues past the end of the read, so its final part is completed from the germline J gene. The CDR3 loop spans 13 amino acids. CDR1 and CDR2 (germline): SGHTA, FQGTGA. The germline V and J ends were trimmed by 5 bases and 8 bases, with 14 bases remaining between them.

A note on this clone: The DNA ends 3 residues before the CDR3 does, and the rest of the CDR3 is filled in from the germline J gene. This chain links TRBV29-1 with TRBJ2-5; 7 bases are shared with TRBD2. Trimming took 4 bases from V and 1 from J; bases not matched to a gene: 3. Germline CDR1 SQVTM, CDR2 ANQGSEA. The CDR3 has 13 amino acids. The CDR3 DNA, read in part, is TGCAGCGTTGCGGGGGAGGGCCAAGAGACC. This encodes CSVAGEGQET. In full, the CDR3 is CSVAGEGQETQYF.

About this clone itself: The CDR3 end falls 3 residues outside the read, so it is completed with the germline J gene. The chain couples TRBV20-1 to TRBJ1-2; weak D call: TRBD1 (5 bases). The CDR3 spans 10 residues. V lost 4 bases and J 5 bases, leaving 5 bases between the germline ends. From germline, CDR1 is DFQATT and CDR2 SNEGSKA (reference sequence). This chain's CDR3 is CSAKGYGYTF. The part of the CDR3 DNA that was read is TGCAGTGCTAAGGGGTATGGC.

A note on this clone: The read gets to within 3 residues of the CDR3 end, and the germline J gene fills in the rest. The gene calls are TRBV7-3 and TRBJ2-2; no firm D call. CDR1 and CDR2 from the germline V gene are SGHTA and FQGTGA. Trimming took off 6 bases at V and 6 bases at J, with 17 bases between the two ends. There are 15 residues in the CDR3. The CDR3 reads CASSHFSGLAGELFF. The covered CDR3 bases are TGTGCCAGCAGTCATTTCTCCGGGTTGGCCGGGGAG.

On this clone: The read is 3 residues too short to cover the CDR3 end, so that end is filled in from the germline J gene. The rearrangement uses TRBV30 and TRBJ1-2; 12 bases line up with TRBD1. This CDR3 region has 14 residues. CDR1 is GTSNPN and CDR2 is SVGIG in the germline V gene (reference sequence). V was clipped by 5 bases and J by 7 bases; unmatched bases: 8. The sequenced part of the CDR3 DNA is TGTGCCTGGGCCGGGACAGGGGGCGCAGGTGGC. Translation: CAWAGTGGAGG. The whole CDR3 region reads CAWAGTGGAGGYTF.

The covered CDR3 bases are TGTGCCAGCTCACCAAGTTCCGGGACAGGGGACTACAATGAG. It codes for CASSPSSGTGDYNE. The full-length CDR3 reads as CASSPSSGTGDYNEQFF. The J gene is TRBJ2-1, the V gene TRBV18; 10 bases map to TRBD1. The sequence runs out 3 residues before the end of the CDR3; the remainder is reconstructed from the germline J gene. Germline values: CDR1 KGHSH, CDR2 LQKENI. The trim removed 2 bases at V and 3 bases at J, leaving 7 bases unmatched. This CDR3 is built from 17 residues. The full variable domain, with the rest looked up from reference TRBV18 and TRBJ2-1, is NAGVMQNPRHLVRRRGQEARLRCSPMKGHSHVYWYRQLPEEGLKFMVYLQKENIIDESGMPKERFSAEFPKEGPSILRIQQVVRGDSAAYFCASSPSSGTGDYNEQFFGPGTRLTVL.